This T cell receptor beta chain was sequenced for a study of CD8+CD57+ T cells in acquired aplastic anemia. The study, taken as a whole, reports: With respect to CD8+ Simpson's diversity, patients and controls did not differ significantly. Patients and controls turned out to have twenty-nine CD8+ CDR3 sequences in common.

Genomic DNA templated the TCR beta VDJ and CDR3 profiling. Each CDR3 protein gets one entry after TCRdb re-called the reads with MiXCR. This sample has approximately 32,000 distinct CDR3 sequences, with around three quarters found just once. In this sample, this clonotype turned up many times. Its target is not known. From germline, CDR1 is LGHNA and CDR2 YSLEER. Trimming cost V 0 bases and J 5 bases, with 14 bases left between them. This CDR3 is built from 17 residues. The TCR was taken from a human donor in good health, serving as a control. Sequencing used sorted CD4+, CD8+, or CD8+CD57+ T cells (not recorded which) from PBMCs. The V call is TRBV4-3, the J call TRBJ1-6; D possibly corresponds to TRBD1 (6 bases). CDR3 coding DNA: TGCGCCAGCAGCCAAGATCTCCTACCAGGGGATAATTCACCCCTCCACTTT. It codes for CASSQDLLPGDNSPLHF.